The 5 T cell receptor beta chains listed next were all sequenced from one sample in a study of PD-1 blockade in classical Hodgkin lymphoma. Generated by immunoSEQ multiplex PCR, the TCRdb table keeps only in-frame clones and is missing some. The table shows about 27,000 clones, with approximately 81% occurring only once. All patients experienced relapse after autologous stem cell transplantation, and brentuximab vedotin exposure was variable. Sequenced material: peripheral blood mononuclear cells (PBMCs), taken before the second cycle of nivolumab. These receptors all stem from a human donor with classical Hodgkin lymphoma.

V and J are TRBV27 and TRBJ1-2, with D possibly TRBD1 on 5 matching bases. Trimming cost V 6 bases and J 4 bases, with 15 bases left between them. Germline-derived CDR1 and CDR2 are MNHEY and SMNVEV (reference sequence). This CDR3 contains 14 residues. The CDR3: CASRPIDRIYGYTF. The CDR3, as DNA: TGTGCCAGCAGACCCATTGACAGAATCTATGGCTACACCTTC.

CDR3: CASSFSGDGTGELFF. For the CDR3, the DNA is TGTGCCAGCAGCTTTAGCGGGGATGGCACCGGGGAGCTGTTTTTT. V and J are TRBV5-5 and TRBJ2-2; 8 bases fit TRBD2. The V and J ends lost 2 bases and 4 bases, in that order; junction bases with no gene match: 4. Germline-derived CDR1 and CDR2 are SGHKS and YYEKEE (reference sequence). The CDR3 spans 15 residues.

This chain connects TRBV7-2 to TRBJ1-5, with TRBD1 identical over 7 bases. With V trimmed by 5 bases and J by 3 bases, 4 bases remained unmatched. The CDR3 runs to 14 residues. The germline CDR1 and CDR2 sequences are SGHTA and FQGNSA. This chain's CDR3 is CASSPGTANQPQHF. CDR3 bases: TGTGCCAGCAGCCCGGGGACAGCCAATCAGCCCCAGCATTTT.

The chain carries TRBV6-6 and TRBJ2-3; no definite D call. CDR3 length: 12 residues. Trimming shortened V by 0 bases and J by 10 bases, and 8 bases separated the two germline ends. The germline CDR1 and CDR2 sequences are MNHNY and SVGAGI (reference sequence). The CDR3 region has the DNA TGTGCCAGCAGTTACTCGAATGTGCCGCAGTATTTT. Its translation: CASSYSNVPQYF.

V is TRBV19 and J is TRBJ2-5; 7 bases are a match to TRBD2. The CDR3 runs to 13 residues. V lost 6 bases, J lost 3 bases, and 4 bases stayed unmatched. Germline lookup yields CDR1 LNHDA and CDR2 SQIVND (reference sequence). The CDR3 here is CASRVAGEETQYF. The CDR3 bases are TGTGCCAGTAGAGTAGCGGGTGAAGAGACCCAGTACTTC.